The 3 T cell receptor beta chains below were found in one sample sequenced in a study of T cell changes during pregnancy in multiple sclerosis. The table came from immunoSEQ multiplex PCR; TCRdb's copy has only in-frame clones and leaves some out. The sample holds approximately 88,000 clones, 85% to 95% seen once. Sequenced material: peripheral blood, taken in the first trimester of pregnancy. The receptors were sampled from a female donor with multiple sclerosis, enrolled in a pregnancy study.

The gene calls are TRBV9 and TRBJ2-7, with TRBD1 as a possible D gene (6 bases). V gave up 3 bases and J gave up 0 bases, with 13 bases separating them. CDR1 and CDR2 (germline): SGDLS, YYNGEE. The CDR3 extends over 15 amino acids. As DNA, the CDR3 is TGTGCCAGCAGCGCCGCAGGGGTCGCCTCCTACGAGCAGTACTTC. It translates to CASSAAGVASYEQYF.

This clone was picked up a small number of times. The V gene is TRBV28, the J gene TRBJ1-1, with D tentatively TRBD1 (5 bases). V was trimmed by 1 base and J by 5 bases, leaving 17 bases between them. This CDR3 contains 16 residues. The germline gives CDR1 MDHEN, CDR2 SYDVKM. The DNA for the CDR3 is TGTGCCAGCAGTTTATTAATGGGGCCTAAAGGGACTGAAGCTTTCTTT. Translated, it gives CASSLLMGPKGTEAFF. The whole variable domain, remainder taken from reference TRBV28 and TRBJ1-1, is DVKVTQSSRYLVKRTGEKVFLECVQDMDHENMFWYRQDPGLGLRLIYFSYDVKMKEKGDIPEGYSVSREKKERFSLILESASTNQTSMYLCASSLLMGPKGTEAFFGQGTRLTVV.

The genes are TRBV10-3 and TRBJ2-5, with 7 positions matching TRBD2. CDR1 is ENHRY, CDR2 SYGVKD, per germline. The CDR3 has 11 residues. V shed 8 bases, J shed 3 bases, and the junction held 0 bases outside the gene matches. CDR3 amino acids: CAIGREETQYF. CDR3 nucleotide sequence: TGTGCCATCGGGAGGGAAGAGACCCAGTACTTC.